The clone carrying this TCR beta chain was recorded many times. Its matching antigen is unknown. Researchers took RNA transcripts and amplified TCR beta CDR3 regions from them. Second-round multiplex PCR came after first-round RT-PCR with HTBI primers. TCRdb itself ran the multiplex PCR reads through MiXCR, one entry per CDR3 protein. The sample has about 620,000 distinct CDR3 sequences, over 20% seen once. The data derive from a study of Graves' ophthalmopathy and Graves' hyperthyroidism. Across the whole study: Upon initial diagnosis and before any treatment, peripheral blood was collected.

This CDR3 has 14 residues. Germline V gene sequence: CDR1 ENHRY, CDR2 SYGVKD. V lost 3 bases and J lost 1, with 9 bases in between. Study outcomes and limitations: A 13-signature model separated ophthalmopathy from stable hyperthyroidism, around 88% sensitivity, around 78% specificity.

The source of this sequence is a woman aged 18-29 years with stable Graves' hyperthyroidism. Some clones in this sample may be carry-over from other donors' samples. The chain joins TRBV10-3 to TRBJ1-1; D gene ambiguous. The specimen was peripheral blood. The CDR3: CAISDVGENTEAFF. DNA of the CDR3: TGTGCCATCAGTGATGTCGGGGAGAACACTGAAGCTTTCTTT.